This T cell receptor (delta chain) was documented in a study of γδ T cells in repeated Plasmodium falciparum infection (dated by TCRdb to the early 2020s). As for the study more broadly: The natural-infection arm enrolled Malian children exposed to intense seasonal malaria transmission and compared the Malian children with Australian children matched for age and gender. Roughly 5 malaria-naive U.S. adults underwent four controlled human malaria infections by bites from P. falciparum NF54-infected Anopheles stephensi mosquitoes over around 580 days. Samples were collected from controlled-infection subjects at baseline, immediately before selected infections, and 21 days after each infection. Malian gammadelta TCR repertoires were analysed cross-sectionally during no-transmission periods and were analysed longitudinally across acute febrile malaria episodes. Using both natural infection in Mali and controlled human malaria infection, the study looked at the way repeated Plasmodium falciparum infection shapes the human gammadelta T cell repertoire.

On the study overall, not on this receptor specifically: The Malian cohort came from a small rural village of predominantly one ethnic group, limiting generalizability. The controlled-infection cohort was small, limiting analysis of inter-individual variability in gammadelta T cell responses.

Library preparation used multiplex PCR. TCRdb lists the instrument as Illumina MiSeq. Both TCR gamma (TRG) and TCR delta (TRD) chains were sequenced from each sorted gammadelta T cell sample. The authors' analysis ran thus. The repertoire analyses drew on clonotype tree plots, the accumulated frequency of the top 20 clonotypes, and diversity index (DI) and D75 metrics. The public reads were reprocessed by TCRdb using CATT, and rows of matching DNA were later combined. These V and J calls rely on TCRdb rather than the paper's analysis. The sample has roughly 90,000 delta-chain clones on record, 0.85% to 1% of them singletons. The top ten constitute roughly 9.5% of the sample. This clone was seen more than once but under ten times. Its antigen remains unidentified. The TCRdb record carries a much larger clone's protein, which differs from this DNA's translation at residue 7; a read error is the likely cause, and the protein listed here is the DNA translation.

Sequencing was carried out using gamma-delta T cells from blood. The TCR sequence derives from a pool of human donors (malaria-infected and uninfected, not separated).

The CDR3 region has the sequence CALGEAPGGYPYTDKLIF. At the DNA level, the sequence is TGTGCTCTTGGGGAGGCTCCCGGGGGATACCCTTACACCGATAAACTCATCTTT. Recombination joined TRDV1 with TRDJ1, and TRDD3 aligns with 9 junction nucleotides. As TCRdb names no J gene, one was assigned here on the basis of a DNA match to germline. The CDR3 spans 18 residues, from the cysteine through the phenylalanine. Only CDR3 DNA is held: 54 bases, read in frame from base 1. CDR1 and CDR2, per the germline V gene, are TSWWSYY and QGS. V and J are trimmed by 3 bases and 0 bases, and the gene matches miss 11 bases of the junction.